These T cell receptor beta chains were read from a single sample in a study of OX40 agonist ivuxolimab in advanced cancers. Assay: immunoSEQ multiplex PCR; the TCRdb copy retains only in-frame clones and omits some. The sample comprises about 64,000 clones, roughly nine tenths of which are singletons, and approximately 15% rests with the top ten. This specimen consisted of CD4+ or CD8+ T cells sorted from blood, obtained in a trial of the OX40 agonist ivuxolimab. These receptors originate from an adult with an advanced solid tumor such as melanoma, head and neck, liver or kidney cancer. Each CDR3 is given with its conserved first and last residue. The D gene is left open where the match is weak. A row's size may be missing; if present it is once, few, many or a size class.

>.|TRBV30|TRBJ1-5|TRBD1
CAISPGQGYNQPQHF
TGTGCGATATCACCGGGACAGGGATACAATCAGCCCCAGCATTTT
>.|TRBV5-1|TRBJ2-7|TRBD1
CASSGQGVSYEQYF
TGCGCCAGCAGCGGGCAGGGGGTCTCCTACGAGCAGTACTTC
>.|TRBV29-1|TRBJ1-2|.
CSVPGGAANYGYTF
TGCAGCGTCCCCGGGGGGGCAGCTAACTATGGCTACACCTTC
>.|TRBV12-5|TRBJ2-3|.
CASGHGSSTDTQYF
TGTGCTAGTGGTCACGGGAGTAGCACAGATACGCAGTATTTT
>.|TRBV11-2|TRBJ1-4|.
CASSPETGAINEKLFF
TGTGCCAGCAGCCCAGAGACAGGCGCCATTAATGAAAAACTGTTTTTT
>.|TRBV7-9|TRBJ1-1|.
CASRPTLGNTEAFF
TGTGCCAGCAGACCGACTCTGGGGAACACTGAAGCTTTCTTT
>.|TRBV27|TRBJ2-7|.
CASNSHSYERQYF
TGTGCCAGCAACAGCCATTCCTACGAGCGGCAGTACTTC
>.|TRBV21-1|TRBJ1-2|.
CAREPGANYGYTF
TGTGCCAGAGAACCCGGAGCTAACTATGGCTACACCTTC
>.|TRBV12-5|TRBJ2-1|.
CASGLGTEQFF
TGTGCTAGTGGTTTGGGGACAGAGCAGTTCTTC
>.|TRBV27|TRBJ1-5|.
CASSFDSNQPQHF
TGTGCCAGCAGTTTCGATAGCAATCAGCCCCAGCATTTT
>once|TRBV27|TRBJ2-7|.
CASGSSYEQYF
TGTGCCAGCGGGAGCTCCTACGAGCAGTACTTC
>.|TRBV27|TRBJ1-1|.
CASSLRGQSEAFF
TGTGCCAGCAGTTTAAGGGGACAAAGTGAAGCTTTCTTT
>.|TRBV5-4|TRBJ1-2|.
CASSLGGTYGYTF
TGTGCCAGCAGCTTGGGGGGGACCTATGGCTACACCTTC
>.|TRBV13|TRBJ2-7|.
CASSLGVPNYEQYF
TGTGCCAGCAGCTTAGGAGTGCCGAACTACGAGCAGTACTTC
>.|TRBV9|TRBJ2-1|TRBD2
CASSVGGPPNEQFF
TGTGCCAGCAGCGTGGGAGGGCCTCCGAATGAGCAGTTCTTC
>.|TRBV4-2|TRBJ2-7|.
CASSQVAGAHEQYF
TGTGCCAGCAGCCAAGTTGCAGGGGCCCACGAGCAGTACTTC
>.|TRBV7-9|TRBJ2-3|.
CASTPLGADTQYF
TGTGCCAGCACCCCCCTTGGGGCAGATACGCAGTATTTT
>.|TRBV19|TRBJ2-4|.
CASSMKPWGDIQYF
TGTGCCAGTAGTATGAAACCATGGGGCGACATTCAGTACTTC
>.|TRBV5-4|TRBJ2-7|.
CASSLVGTPYEQYF
TGTGCCAGCAGCTTGGTGGGTACCCCCTACGAGCAGTACTTC
>.|TRBV15|TRBJ2-1|.
CATSRVATYNEQFF
TGTGCCACCAGCAGAGTAGCTACCTACAATGAGCAGTTCTTC
>.|TRBV5-3|TRBJ2-2|.
CARSPLRVDTGELFF
TGTGCCAGAAGCCCACTCAGAGTAGACACCGGGGAGCTGTTTTTT
>.|TRBV29-1|TRBJ2-2|TRBD1
CSATTGNGELFF
TGCAGCGCCACGACAGGGAACGGGGAGCTGTTTTTT
>.|TRBV30|TRBJ2-5|.
CARSGGGRETQYF
TGTGCCCGGAGTGGGGGGGGCCGAGAGACCCAGTACTTC
>.|TRBV7-3|TRBJ1-1|.
CASSLGTGSTEAFF
TGTGCCAGCAGCTTAGGGACCGGGAGCACTGAAGCTTTCTTT
>.|TRBV13|TRBJ2-7|TRBD1
CASSTSPGGLAEQYF
TGTGCCAGCAGCACCTCACCAGGGGGCCTTGCCGAGCAGTACTTC
>.|TRBV9|TRBJ2-3|.
CASSANRPSTDTQYF
TGTGCCAGCAGCGCGAACCGGCCTAGCACAGATACGCAGTATTTT
>.|TRBV27|TRBJ2-1|.
CASSLGRSFLGNEQFF
TGTGCCAGCAGCCTTGGTAGGTCTTTCTTGGGGAATGAGCAGTTCTTC
>few|TRBV19|TRBJ1-5|.
CASTPVSVDSNQPQHF
TGTGCCAGTACCCCTGTCTCGGTCGATAGCAATCAGCCCCAGCATTTT
>.|TRBV7-9|TRBJ2-1|.
CATIGAWEDGEQFF
TGTGCCACGATTGGGGCCTGGGAGGATGGAGAGCAGTTCTTC
>.|TRBV27|TRBJ1-6|.
CASSFTVYNSPLHF
TGTGCCAGCAGTTTTACAGTTTATAATTCACCCCTCCACTTT
>.|TRBV5-4|TRBJ2-5|TRBD1
CASSPPGQGLETQYF
TGTGCCAGCAGCCCACCGGGACAGGGCTTGGAGACCCAGTACTTC
>.|TRBV15|TRBJ2-2|.
CATSKGGWELFF
TGTGCCACCAGCAAGGGGGGGTGGGAGCTGTTTTTT
>.|TRBV4-2|TRBJ1-2|.
CASSQEASGRYGYTF
TGTGCCAGCAGCCAAGAGGCTTCAGGGCGCTATGGCTACACCTTC
>.|TRBV7-2|TRBJ2-1|TRBD2
CASSFGLAGTYNEQFF
TGTGCCAGCAGCTTTGGACTAGCGGGGACTTACAATGAGCAGTTCTTC
>.|TRBV9|TRBJ2-4|TRBD1
CASSVDGTENIQYF
TGTGCCAGCAGCGTAGATGGGACAGAAAACATTCAGTACTTC
>.|TRBV11-3|TRBJ2-1|TRBD2
CASSSGLASYNEQFF
TGTGCCAGCAGCTCGGGACTAGCGTCCTACAATGAGCAGTTCTTC
>.|TRBV4-1|TRBJ1-5|TRBD1
CASSQDPDRGLQPQHF
TGCGCCAGCAGCCAAGATCCCGACAGGGGGCTTCAGCCCCAGCATTTT
>.|TRBV2|TRBJ2-7|.
CASMGVGEQYF
TGTGCCAGCATGGGGGTCGGAGAGCAGTACTTC
>.|TRBV7-7|TRBJ2-7|TRBD1
CASSPGWGQDYEQYF
TGTGCCAGCAGCCCCGGGTGGGGACAGGACTACGAGCAGTACTTC
>once|TRBV5-1|TRBJ2-7|.
CASSLVEVRDYEQYF
TGCGCCAGCAGCTTGGTGGAGGTCAGGGACTACGAGCAGTACTTC
>.|TRBV7-6|TRBJ2-3|.
CASSLRASHVGTQYF
TGTGCCAGCAGCCTCCGTGCGTCCCATGTGGGTACGCAGTATTTT
>once|TRBV15|TRBJ2-1|.
CATRVLEDQNNEQFF
TGTGCCACCAGGGTCTTAGAGGACCAAAACAATGAGCAGTTCTTC
>.|TRBV6-1|TRBJ2-7|.
CASSEAGVDSFYEQYF
TGTGCCAGCAGTGAAGCGGGCGTTGATAGTTTCTACGAGCAGTACTTC
>.|TRBV28|TRBJ1-2|.
CASSFHPRTRATYGYTF
TGTGCCAGCAGTTTTCACCCCCGTACCCGAGCTACCTATGGCTACACCTTC
>once|TRBV9|TRBJ1-3|.
CASSVDRENYSGNTIYF
TGTGCCAGCAGCGTAGACAGGGAAAATTACTCTGGAAACACCATATATTTT
>.|TRBV9|TRBJ2-7|.
CASSVGGTGVAYEQYF
TGTGCCAGCAGCGTAGGGGGTACGGGGGTAGCCTACGAGCAGTACTTC
>.|TRBV30|TRBJ1-2|TRBD1
CACDRELDGYTF
TGTGCCTGCGACAGGGAACTTGATGGCTACACCTTC
>once|TRBV6-1|TRBJ2-7|TRBD2
CASSLRSGVLWEQYF
TGTGCCAGCAGTCTCCGTAGCGGGGTCCTTTGGGAGCAGTACTTC
>.|TRBV4-2|TRBJ2-3|.
CASSPRRGGSTDTQYF
TGTGCCAGCAGCCCACGGAGGGGGGGGAGCACAGATACGCAGTATTTT
>.|TRBV30|TRBJ1-2|TRBD1
CAWSGEGQHYGYTF
TGTGCCTGGAGTGGAGAGGGACAGCACTATGGCTACACCTTC
>.|TRBV6-5|TRBJ1-4|.
CASGQRTGLQKLFF
TGTGCCAGCGGCCAACGGACCGGCCTCCAAAAACTGTTTTTT
>.|TRBV28|TRBJ1-2|.
CASLDRTNYGYTF
TGTGCCAGTCTGGACAGAACTAACTATGGCTACACCTTC
>.|TRBV5-1|TRBJ2-7|.
CASSLASPSYEQYF
TGCGCCAGCAGCTTGGCCAGTCCATCCTACGAGCAGTACTTC
>.|TRBV4-1|TRBJ2-3|TRBD1
CASSQLGTGEADTQYF
TGCGCCAGCAGCCAATTGGGGACAGGGGAGGCAGATACGCAGTATTTT
>.|TRBV7-8|TRBJ2-3|.
CASSLVNYPSTDTQYF
TGTGCCAGCAGCTTAGTAAATTACCCTAGCACAGATACGCAGTATTTT
>.|TRBV25-1|TRBJ1-2|TRBD1
CASSELIGTGSGYTF
TGTGCCAGCAGTGAATTAATTGGGACAGGGAGCGGCTACACCTTC
>.|TRBV10-2|TRBJ2-3|.
CASSPPRGVQDTQYF
TGCGCCAGCAGCCCTCCCCGCGGGGTCCAGGATACGCAGTATTTT
>.|TRBV27|TRBJ1-2|TRBD1
CATRPGTGVGSGYGYTF
TGTGCCACCAGACCTGGGACAGGGGTAGGAAGTGGCTATGGCTACACCTTC
>.|TRBV5-5|TRBJ2-7|.
CASSFTGPPYEQYF
TGTGCCAGCAGCTTCACAGGGCCCCCCTACGAGCAGTACTTC